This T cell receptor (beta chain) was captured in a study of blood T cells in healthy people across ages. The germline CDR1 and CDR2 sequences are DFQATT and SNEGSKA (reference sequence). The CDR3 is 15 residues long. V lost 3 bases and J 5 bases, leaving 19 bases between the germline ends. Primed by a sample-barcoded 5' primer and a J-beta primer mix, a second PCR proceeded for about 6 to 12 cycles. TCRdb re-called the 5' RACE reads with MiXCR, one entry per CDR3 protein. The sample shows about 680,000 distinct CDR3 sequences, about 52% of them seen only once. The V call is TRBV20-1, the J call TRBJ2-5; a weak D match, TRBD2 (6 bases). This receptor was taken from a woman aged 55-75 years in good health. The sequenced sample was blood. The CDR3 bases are TGCAGTGCTAGCCAGGGAGGTGGGGACCTGGAGACCCAGTACTTC. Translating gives CSASQGGGDLETQYF.